This T cell receptor (beta chain) derives from a study of blood T cell repertoires in COVID-19. The overall study: Sources were T cells, B-cell-depleted T cells, or PBMCs; the material itself was cDNA or gDNA.

This table comes from immunoSEQ multiplex PCR, and its TCRdb copy is limited to in-frame clones, with some not included. The repertoire holds around 81,000 clones, with roughly 86% as singletons. V lost 0 bases and J 10 bases, leaving 13 bases between the germline ends. Germline loops: CDR1 SGHTA, CDR2 FQGNSA. The CDR3 is 14 amino acids. The sequenced sample was peripheral blood. The V call is TRBV7-2, the J call TRBJ2-1; D call uncertain. The sequence derives from a woman aged 60-75 years with acute or convalescent COVID-19. The CDR3 DNA reads TGTGCCAGCAGCTTAGCGAGTCTAACGGAGGAGCAGTTCTTC. Translating it yields CASSLASLTEEQFF.